One T cell receptor (beta chain) is described in this entry. Its matching antigen is unknown. The data derive from a study of PD-1 blockade in classical Hodgkin lymphoma. Here immunoSEQ multiplex PCR was the method, and the copy in TCRdb shows in-frame clones only, minus some. The sample lists 3,000 to 4,000 clones; more than 75% were seen once. Study observations and caveats: A reduction in baseline TCR diversity was reportedly seen in newly diagnosed patients relative to healthy donors.

Time point here: newly diagnosed, previously untreated cHL patient sample. Magnetic negative selection isolated CD8+ T cells from thawed PBMCs. The CDR3 extends over 13 amino acids. V lost 4 bases, J lost 1 base, and 9 bases lay in between. CDR1 is SGDLS, CDR2 YYNGEE, per germline. Sequences were obtained from CD8+ T cells from blood. The chain has TRBV9 and TRBJ2-7; D is perhaps TRBD1 (6 bases). This clonotype originated in a human donor with classical Hodgkin lymphoma. Written as DNA, the CDR3 is TGTGCCAGCAGCCCAGGGGTTTCCTACGAGCAGTACTTC. Translating gives CASSPGVSYEQYF.